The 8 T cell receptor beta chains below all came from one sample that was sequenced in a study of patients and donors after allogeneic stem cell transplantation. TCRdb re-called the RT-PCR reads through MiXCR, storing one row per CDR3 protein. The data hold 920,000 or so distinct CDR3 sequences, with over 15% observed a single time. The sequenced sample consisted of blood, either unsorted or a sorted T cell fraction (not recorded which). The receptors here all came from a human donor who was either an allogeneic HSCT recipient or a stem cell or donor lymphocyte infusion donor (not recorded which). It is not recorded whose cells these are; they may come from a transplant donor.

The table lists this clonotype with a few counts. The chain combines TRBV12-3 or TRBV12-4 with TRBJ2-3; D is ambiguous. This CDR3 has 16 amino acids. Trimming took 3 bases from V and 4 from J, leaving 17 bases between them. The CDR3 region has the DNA TGTGCCAGCAGTTTTTTATCAGTCAAGTTTCCAGATACGCAGTATTTT. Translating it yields CASSFLSVKFPDTQYF.

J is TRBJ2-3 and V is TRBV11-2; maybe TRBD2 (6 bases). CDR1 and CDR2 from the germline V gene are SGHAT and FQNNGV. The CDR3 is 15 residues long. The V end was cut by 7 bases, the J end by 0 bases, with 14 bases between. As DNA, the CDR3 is TGTGCCAGCAACCCGGAGGGCGCCAGCACAGATACGCAGTATTTT. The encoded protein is CASNPEGASTDTQYF.

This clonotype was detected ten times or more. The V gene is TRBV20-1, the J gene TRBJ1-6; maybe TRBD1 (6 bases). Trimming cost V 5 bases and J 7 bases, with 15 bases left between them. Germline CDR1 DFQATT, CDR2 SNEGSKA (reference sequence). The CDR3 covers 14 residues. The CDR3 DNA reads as TGCAGTGCTTTACGACAGGTTCAAAATTCACCCCTCCACTTT. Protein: CSALRQVQNSPLHF.

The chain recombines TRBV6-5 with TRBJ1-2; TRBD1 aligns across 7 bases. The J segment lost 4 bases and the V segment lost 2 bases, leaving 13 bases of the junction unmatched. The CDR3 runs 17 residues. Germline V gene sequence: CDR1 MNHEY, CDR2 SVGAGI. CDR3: CASSYVADRVVGYGYTF. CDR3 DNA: TGTGCCAGCAGTTACGTGGCTGACAGGGTAGTTGGCTATGGCTACACCTTC.

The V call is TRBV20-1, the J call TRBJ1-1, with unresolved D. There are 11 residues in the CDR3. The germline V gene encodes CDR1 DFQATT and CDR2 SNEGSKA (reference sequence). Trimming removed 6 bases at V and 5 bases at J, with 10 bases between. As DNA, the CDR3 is TGCAGTGCCCCTGCGGAAACTGAAGCTTTCTTT. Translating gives CSAPAETEAFF.

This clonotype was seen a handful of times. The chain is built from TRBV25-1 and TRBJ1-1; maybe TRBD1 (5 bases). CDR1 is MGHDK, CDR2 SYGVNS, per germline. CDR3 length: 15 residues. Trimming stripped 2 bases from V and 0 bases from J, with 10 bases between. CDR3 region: CASSERAGMNTEAFF. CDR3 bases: TGTGCCAGCAGTGAACGCGCAGGGATGAACACTGAAGCTTTCTTT. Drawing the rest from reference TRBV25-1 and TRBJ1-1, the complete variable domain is EADIYQTPRYLVIGTGKKITLECSQTMGHDKMYWYQQDPGMELHLIHYSYGVNSTEKGDLSSESTVSRIRTEHFPLTLESARPSHTSQYLCASSERAGMNTEAFFGQGTRLTVV.

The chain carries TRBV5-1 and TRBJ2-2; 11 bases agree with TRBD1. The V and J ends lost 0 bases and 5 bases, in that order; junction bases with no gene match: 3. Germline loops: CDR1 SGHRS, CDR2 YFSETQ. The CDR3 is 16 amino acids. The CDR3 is CASSLDGQGATGELFF. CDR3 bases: TGCGCCAGCAGCTTGGACGGACAGGGGGCAACCGGGGAGCTGTTTTTT.

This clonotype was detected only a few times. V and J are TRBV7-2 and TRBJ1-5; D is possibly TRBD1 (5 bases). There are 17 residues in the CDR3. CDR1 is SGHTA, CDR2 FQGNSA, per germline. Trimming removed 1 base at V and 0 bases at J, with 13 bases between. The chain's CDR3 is CASSLGRTRYSNQPQHF. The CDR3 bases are TGTGCCAGCAGCTTAGGTCGGACACGATATAGCAATCAGCCCCAGCATTTT.